This paragraph reports one TCR beta chain. The length of the CDR3 is 13 residues. Germline loops: CDR1 SNHLY, CDR2 FYNNEI. The V end was cut by 7 bases, the J end by 2 bases, with 12 bases between. Source study methods: Cell counts per sample came from amplifying reference gene primers. The assay was immunoSEQ multiplex PCR, and TCRdb's table has in-frame clones only and misses some. V and J calls and clone size are copied from that table; D and trimming were computed from the DNA. The table includes fewer than 250,000 clones, approximately 84% detected once. These data originate in a study of blood T cell repertoires in COVID-19.

The chain combines TRBV2 with TRBJ2-7, with a tentative D call TRBD1 (6 bases). The source material was peripheral blood. The receptor comes from a woman between 65 and 79 years old with active or convalescent COVID-19. For the CDR3, the DNA is TGTGCCAGCACGGCGGACAGAGCCTACGAGCAGTACTTC. It specifies CASTADRAYEQYF.